These T cell receptor beta chains were read from a single sample in a study of blood T cell repertoires in COVID-19. The assay was immunoSEQ multiplex PCR, and TCRdb's table has in-frame clones only and misses some. The table lists about 44,000 clones, around nine tenths of them singletons, with roughly 1.3% in the top ten. Sequencing input: peripheral blood. The receptors come from a middle-aged woman with acute or convalescent COVID-19. Each CDR3 is given without its conserved first and last residue. Each record gives: CDR3 protein, J gene, V gene.

CDR3: ATSKGAEQF; J: TRBJ2-1; V: TRBV15
CDR3: ASSSTGQASGNTIY; J: TRBJ1-3; V: TRBV5-1
CDR3: ASSLGSGTGVTEAF; J: TRBJ1-1; V: TRBV11-3
CDR3: AWSVLGRADTEAF; J: TRBJ1-1; V: TRBV30
CDR3: ASSLTGGSGNTIY; J: TRBJ1-3; V: TRBV7-3
CDR3: ASRGDNRNTEAF; J: TRBJ1-1; V: TRBV5-1
CDR3: ASRGAGRAGRQRGSGYT; J: TRBJ1-2; V: TRBV28
CDR3: ASSLSAGGSDGYT; J: TRBJ1-2; V: TRBV5-1
CDR3: ASSRLQGTQPQH; J: TRBJ1-5; V: TRBV27
CDR3: ASRRDQETQY; J: TRBJ2-5; V: TRBV5-1
CDR3: ASSLQQGSNSPLH; J: TRBJ1-6; V: TRBV5-5
CDR3: ANSPRNPEGNTEAF; J: TRBJ1-1; V: TRBV18
CDR3: ASSHPGIFSGNTIY; J: TRBJ1-3; V: TRBV4-2
CDR3: ASRPRGGETQY; J: TRBJ2-5; V: TRBV27
CDR3: SVDGPGATDTQY; J: TRBJ2-3; V: TRBV29-1
CDR3: ASSPGDRDGEKLF; J: TRBJ1-4; V: TRBV28
CDR3: ASSPGGSGSMSYEQY; J: TRBJ2-7; V: TRBV18
CDR3: ASSQDVARTGTGNTIY; J: TRBJ1-3; V: TRBV4-1
CDR3: ATETSGGKDTQY; J: TRBJ2-3; V: TRBV28
CDR3: ASSLNGQGMPPQH; J: TRBJ1-5; V: TRBV5-6
CDR3: ASTTTGGDYEQY; J: TRBJ2-7; V: TRBV6-5
CDR3: ASGRMADSNYGYT; J: TRBJ1-2; V: TRBV6-5
CDR3: ASSRVDRTAAPNEKLF; J: TRBJ1-4; V: TRBV5-1
CDR3: ASSEGTGADTQY; J: TRBJ2-3; V: TRBV6-1
CDR3: ASSAPSRSYNEQF; J: TRBJ2-1; V: TRBV5-1
CDR3: AWSPSDQGNSPLH; J: TRBJ1-6; V: TRBV30
CDR3: ASSVAPAGTNTGELF; J: TRBJ2-2; V: TRBV9
CDR3: ASSGRPTGQAEAF; J: TRBJ1-1; V: TRBV2
CDR3: ASSQQTGTGITEAF; J: TRBJ1-1; V: TRBV4-1
CDR3: ASSVRDRASYNSPLH; J: TRBJ1-6; V: TRBV28
CDR3: ASSYSTASSTDTQY; J: TRBJ2-3; V: TRBV6-5
CDR3: ASSLFTGSTQPQH; J: TRBJ1-5; V: TRBV28
CDR3: ASSQQGSEQY; J: TRBJ2-7; V: TRBV3-1/TRBV3-2
CDR3: ASSLLPRQGGELF; J: TRBJ2-2; V: TRBV5-1
CDR3: ASRGGQFQETQY; J: TRBJ2-5; V: TRBV2
CDR3: ASSSRGVAGGSFAETQY; J: TRBJ2-5; V: TRBV5-6